This T cell receptor (beta chain) was retrieved from a study of neoadjuvant nivolumab and ipilimumab in lung cancer. Study results and limitations: Pretherapy blood TCR richness correlated positively with resected tumor richness. Only two of four nivolumab-treated tumors gained richness and clonality by surgery.

Profiled with immunoSEQ multiplex PCR; TCRdb holds only in-frame clones, not every one. The sample lists 6,500 to 8,500 clones, roughly 76% seen once, with 3.5% to 4.5% in the top ten. Comments on this clone: Its specificity is not known.

Germline CDR1 and CDR2: SGHNT and YYREEE (reference sequence). Trimming took off 3 bases at V and 8 bases at J, with 11 bases between the two ends. The CDR3 is 12 amino acids. The source material was tumor tissue, sampled after neoadjuvant nivolumab, alone or with ipilimumab, at or shortly before surgery. This TCR was sampled from an adult with non-small cell lung cancer. V and J are TRBV5-4 and TRBJ1-1, with D tentatively TRBD1 (6 bases). The CDR3 sequence: CASSSQGHEAFF. CDR3 DNA sequence: TGTGCCAGCAGCTCCCAGGGGCACGAAGCTTTCTTT. Filled out from reference TRBV5-4 and TRBJ1-1, the complete variable domain reads ETGVTQSPTHLIKTRGQQVTLRCSSQSGHNTVSWYQQALGQGPQFIFQYYREEENGRGNFPPRFSGLQFPNYSSELNVNALELDDSALYLCASSSQGHEAFFGQGTRLTVV.